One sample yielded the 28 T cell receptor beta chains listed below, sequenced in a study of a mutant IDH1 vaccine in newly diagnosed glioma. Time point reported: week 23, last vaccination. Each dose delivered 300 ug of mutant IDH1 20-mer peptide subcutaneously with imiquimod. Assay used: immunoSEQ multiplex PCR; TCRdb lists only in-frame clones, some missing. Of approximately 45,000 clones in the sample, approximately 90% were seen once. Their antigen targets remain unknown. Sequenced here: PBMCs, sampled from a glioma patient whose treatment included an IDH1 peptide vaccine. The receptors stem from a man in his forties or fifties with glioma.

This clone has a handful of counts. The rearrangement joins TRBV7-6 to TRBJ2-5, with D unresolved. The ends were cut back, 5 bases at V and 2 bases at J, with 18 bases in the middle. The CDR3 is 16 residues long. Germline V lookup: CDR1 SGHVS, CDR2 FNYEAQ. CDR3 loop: CASSHSSYTDQETQYF. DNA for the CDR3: TGTGCCAGCAGCCACTCTAGTTACACGGATCAAGAGACCCAGTACTTC.

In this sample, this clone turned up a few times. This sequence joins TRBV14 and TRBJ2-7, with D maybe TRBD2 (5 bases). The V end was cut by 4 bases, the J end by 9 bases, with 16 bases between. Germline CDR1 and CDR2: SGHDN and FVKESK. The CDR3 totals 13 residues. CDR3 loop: CASSLMTFRGQYF. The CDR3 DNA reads TGTGCCAGCAGCCTCATGACGTTTCGGGGGCAGTACTTC.

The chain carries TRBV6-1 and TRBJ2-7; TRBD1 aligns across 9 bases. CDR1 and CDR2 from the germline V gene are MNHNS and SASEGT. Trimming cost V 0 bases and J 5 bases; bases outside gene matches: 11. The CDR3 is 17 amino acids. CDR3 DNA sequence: TGTGCCAGCAGTGAAGCAAGCTTCGCGACAGGGGGGCACGAGCAGTACTTC. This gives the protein CASSEASFATGGHEQYF.

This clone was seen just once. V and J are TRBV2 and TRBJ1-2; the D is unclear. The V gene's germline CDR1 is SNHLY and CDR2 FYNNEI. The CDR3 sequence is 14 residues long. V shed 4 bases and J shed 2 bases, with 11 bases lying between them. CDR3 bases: TGTGCCAGCAGTGGGGATCCCCCCAACTATGGCTACACCTTC. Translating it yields CASSGDPPNYGYTF.

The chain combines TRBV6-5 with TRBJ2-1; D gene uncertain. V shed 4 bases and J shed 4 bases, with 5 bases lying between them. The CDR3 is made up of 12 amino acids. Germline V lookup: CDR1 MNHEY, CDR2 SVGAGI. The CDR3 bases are TGTGCCAGCAGTTCTGATTACAATGAGCAGTTCTTC. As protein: CASSSDYNEQFF.

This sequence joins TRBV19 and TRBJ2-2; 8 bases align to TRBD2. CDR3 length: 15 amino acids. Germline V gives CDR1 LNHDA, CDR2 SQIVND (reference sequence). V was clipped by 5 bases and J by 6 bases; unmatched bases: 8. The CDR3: CASSPGRVLAGELFF. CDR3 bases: TGTGCCAGTAGTCCCGGGAGGGTTCTAGCCGGGGAGCTGTTTTTT.

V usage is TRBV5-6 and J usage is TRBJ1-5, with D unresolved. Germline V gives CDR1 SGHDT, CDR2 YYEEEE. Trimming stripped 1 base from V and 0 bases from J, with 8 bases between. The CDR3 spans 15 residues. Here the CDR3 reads CASSLRVYSNQPQHF. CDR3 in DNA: TGTGCCAGCAGCTTGCGGGTCTATAGCAATCAGCCCCAGCATTTT.

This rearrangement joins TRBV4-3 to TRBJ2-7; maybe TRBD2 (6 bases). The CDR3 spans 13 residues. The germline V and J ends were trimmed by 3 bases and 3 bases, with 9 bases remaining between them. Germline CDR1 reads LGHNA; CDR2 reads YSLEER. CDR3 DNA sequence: TGCGCCAGCAGCCAGGGGACTGACTACGAGCAGTACTTC. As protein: CASSQGTDYEQYF.

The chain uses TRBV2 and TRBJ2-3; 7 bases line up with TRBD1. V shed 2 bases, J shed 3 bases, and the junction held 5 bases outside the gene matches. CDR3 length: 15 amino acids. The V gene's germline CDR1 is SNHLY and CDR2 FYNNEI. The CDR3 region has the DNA TGTGCCAGCAGTGAAAGGGGGCTTATGACAGATACGCAGTATTTT. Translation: CASSERGLMTDTQYF.

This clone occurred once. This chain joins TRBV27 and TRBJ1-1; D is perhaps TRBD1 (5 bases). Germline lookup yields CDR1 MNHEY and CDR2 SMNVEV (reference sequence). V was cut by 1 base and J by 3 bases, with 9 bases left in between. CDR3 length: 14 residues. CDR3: CASSLYVRDTEAFF. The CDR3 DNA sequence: TGTGCCAGCAGTTTATACGTCAGGGACACTGAAGCTTTCTTT.

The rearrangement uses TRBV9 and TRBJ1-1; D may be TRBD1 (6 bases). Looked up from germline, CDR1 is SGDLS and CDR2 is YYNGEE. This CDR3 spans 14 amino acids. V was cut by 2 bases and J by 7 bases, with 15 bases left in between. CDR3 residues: CASSVDRTFGEAFF. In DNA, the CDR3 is TGTGCCAGCAGCGTTGACAGGACATTCGGTGAAGCTTTCTTT.

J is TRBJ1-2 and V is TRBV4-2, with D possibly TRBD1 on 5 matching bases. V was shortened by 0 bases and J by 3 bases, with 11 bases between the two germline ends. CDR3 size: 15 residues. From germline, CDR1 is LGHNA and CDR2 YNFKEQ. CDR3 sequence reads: CASSQDIARDYGYTF. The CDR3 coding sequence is TGTGCCAGCAGCCAAGATATAGCCAGGGACTATGGCTACACCTTC.

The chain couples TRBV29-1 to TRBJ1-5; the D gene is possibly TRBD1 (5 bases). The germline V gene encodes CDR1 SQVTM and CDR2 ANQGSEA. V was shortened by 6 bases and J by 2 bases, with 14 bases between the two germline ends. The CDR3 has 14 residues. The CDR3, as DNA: TGCAGCGTACAGGTGGGCGGCGGCAATCAGCCCCAGCATTTT. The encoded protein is CSVQVGGGNQPQHF.

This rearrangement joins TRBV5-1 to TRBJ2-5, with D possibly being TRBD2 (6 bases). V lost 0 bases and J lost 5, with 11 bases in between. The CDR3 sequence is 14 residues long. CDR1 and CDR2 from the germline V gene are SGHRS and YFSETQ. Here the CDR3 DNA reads TGCGCCAGCAGCTTGGAGCGGGCGCGGGAGACCCAGTACTTC. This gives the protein CASSLERARETQYF.

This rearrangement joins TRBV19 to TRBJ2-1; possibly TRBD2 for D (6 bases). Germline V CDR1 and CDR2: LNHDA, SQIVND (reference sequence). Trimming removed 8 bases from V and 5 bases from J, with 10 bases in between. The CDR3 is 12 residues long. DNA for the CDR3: TGTGCCAGTGCCGGGACTCACAATGAGCAGTTCTTC. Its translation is CASAGTHNEQFF.

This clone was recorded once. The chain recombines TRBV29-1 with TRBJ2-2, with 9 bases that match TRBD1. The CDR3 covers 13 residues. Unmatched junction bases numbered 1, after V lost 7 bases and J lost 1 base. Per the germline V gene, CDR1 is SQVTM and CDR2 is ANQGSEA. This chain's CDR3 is CSADRGNTGELFF. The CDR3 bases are TGCAGCGCGGACAGGGGGAACACCGGGGAGCTGTTTTTT.

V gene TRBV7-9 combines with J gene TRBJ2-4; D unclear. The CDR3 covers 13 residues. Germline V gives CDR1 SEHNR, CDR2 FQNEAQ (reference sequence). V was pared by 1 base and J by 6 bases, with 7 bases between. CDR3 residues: CASSLGPLNIQYF. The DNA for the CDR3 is TGTGCCAGCAGCTTAGGACCGCTAAACATTCAGTACTTC.

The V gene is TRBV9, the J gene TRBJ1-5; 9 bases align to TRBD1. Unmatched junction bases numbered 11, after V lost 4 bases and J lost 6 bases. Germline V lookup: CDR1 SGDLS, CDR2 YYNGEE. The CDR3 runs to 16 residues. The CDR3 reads CASSPPRDRDGQPQHF. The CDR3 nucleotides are TGTGCCAGCAGCCCCCCCCGGGACAGGGACGGTCAGCCCCAGCATTTT.

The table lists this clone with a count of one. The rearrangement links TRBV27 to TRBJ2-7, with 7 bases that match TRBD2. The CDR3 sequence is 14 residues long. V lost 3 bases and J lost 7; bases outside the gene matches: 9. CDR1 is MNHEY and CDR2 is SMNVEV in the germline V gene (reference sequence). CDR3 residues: CASSFGRGDLEQYF. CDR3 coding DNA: TGTGCCAGCAGTTTCGGTCGGGGGGACTTGGAGCAGTACTTC.

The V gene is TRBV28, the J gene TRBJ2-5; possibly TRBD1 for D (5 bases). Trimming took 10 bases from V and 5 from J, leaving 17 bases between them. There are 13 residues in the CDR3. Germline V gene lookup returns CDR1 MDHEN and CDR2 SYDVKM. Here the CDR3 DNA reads TGTGCCATCACTCGGACACCGGAGGAGACCCAGTACTTC. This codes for CAITRTPEETQYF.

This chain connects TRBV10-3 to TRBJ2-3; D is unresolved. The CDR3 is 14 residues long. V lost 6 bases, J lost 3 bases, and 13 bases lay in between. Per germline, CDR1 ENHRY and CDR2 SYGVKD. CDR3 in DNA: TGTGCCATCAGCCGAGGCGGAAAAACAGATACGCAGTATTTT. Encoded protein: CAISRGGKTDTQYF.

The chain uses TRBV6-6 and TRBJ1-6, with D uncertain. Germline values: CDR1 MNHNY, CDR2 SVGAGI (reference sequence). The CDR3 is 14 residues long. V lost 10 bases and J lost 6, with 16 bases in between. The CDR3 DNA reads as TGTGCCACCAAAACCGGGCCACCTAATTCACCCCTCCACTTT. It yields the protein CATKTGPPNSPLHF.

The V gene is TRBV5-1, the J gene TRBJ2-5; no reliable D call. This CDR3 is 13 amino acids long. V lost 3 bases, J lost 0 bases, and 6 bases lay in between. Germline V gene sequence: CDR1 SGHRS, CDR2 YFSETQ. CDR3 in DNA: TGCGCCAGCAGCTCCGATAACCAAGAGACCCAGTACTTC. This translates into CASSSDNQETQYF.

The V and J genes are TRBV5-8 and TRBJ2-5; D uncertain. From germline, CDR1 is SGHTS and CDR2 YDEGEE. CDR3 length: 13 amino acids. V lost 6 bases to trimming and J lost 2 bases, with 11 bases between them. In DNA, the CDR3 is TGTGCCAGCACCCATGGGGTTCAAGAGACCCAGTACTTC. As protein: CASTHGVQETQYF.

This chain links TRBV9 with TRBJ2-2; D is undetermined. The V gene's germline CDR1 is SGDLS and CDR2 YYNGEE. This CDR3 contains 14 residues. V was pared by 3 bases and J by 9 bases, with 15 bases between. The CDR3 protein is CASSEGYRSRELFF. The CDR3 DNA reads TGTGCCAGCAGCGAGGGCTATAGGAGCAGGGAGCTGTTTTTT.

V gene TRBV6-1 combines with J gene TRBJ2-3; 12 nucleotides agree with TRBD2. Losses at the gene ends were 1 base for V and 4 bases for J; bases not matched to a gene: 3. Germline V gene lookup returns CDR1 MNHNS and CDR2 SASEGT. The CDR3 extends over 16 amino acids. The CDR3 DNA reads TGTGCCAGCAGTGAAGGACGACTAGCGGGAGCAGATACGCAGTATTTT. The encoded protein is CASSEGRLAGADTQYF.

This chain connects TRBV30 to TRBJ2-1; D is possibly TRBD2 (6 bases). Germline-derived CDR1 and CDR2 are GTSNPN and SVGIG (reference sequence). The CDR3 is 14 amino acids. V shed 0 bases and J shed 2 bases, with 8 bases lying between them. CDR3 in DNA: TGTGCCTGGAGTGTAGTAGCGGCCTACAATGAGCAGTTCTTC. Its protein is CAWSVVAAYNEQFF.

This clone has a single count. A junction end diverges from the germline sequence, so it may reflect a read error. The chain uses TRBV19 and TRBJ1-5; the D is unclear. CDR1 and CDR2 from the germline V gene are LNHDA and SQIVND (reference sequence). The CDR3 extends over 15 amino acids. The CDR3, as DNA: TGTGCCAGGAGTAAAACCGAAGGTCGAGGTCAGCCCCAGCATTTT. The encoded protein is CARSKTEGRGQPQHF. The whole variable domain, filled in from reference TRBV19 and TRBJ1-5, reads DGGITQSPKYLFRKEGQNVTLSCEQNLNHDAMYWYRQDPGQGLRLIYYSQIVNDFQKGDIAEGYSVSREKKESFPLTVTSAQKNPTAFYLCARSKTEGRGQPQHFGDGTRLSIL.